The clone carrying this TCR beta chain was detected once. The sample is drawn from a study of shared clonotypes between healthy human individuals. It was CD45RO-negative cells, positively selected for CCR7, that made up naive CD8 cells, with terminally differentiated effector memory CD45RA+ cells excluded. The authors ran the assay at deep level. Profiled with immunoSEQ multiplex PCR; TCRdb holds only in-frame clones, not every one. The data contain over 800,000 clones, 92% of them singletons. This clonotype was obtained from a man aged 30 to 45 in good health. Specimen: naive CD8+ T cells sorted from blood.

As DNA, the CDR3 is TGTGCCAGCAGTTATGGCATCTTGGGCTACACCTTC. Its translation is CASSYGILGYTF. The genes are TRBV2 and TRBJ1-2; unclear D gene. Between the trimmed V and J ends, which lost 5 bases and 8 bases, there was a span of 12 bases. The CDR3 is 12 residues long. CDR1 and CDR2 from the germline V gene are SNHLY and FYNNEI. Based on the CDR3 plus reference TRBV2 and TRBJ1-2, the full variable domain is EPEVTQTPSHQVTQMGQEVILRCVPISNHLYFYWYRQILGQKVEFLVSFYNNEISEKSEIFDDQFSVERPDGSNFTLKIRSTKLEDSAMYFCASSYGILGYTFGSGTRLTVV.